The T cell receptor beta chain described here comes from a study of T cells in Graves' hyperthyroidism and ophthalmopathy (dated by TCRdb to about 2019). Background on the whole study: Peripheral blood samples were taken at the time of initial diagnosis, prior to any treatment. After sampling, hyperthyroidism patients received methimazole starting at 30 mg daily, and ophthalmopathy patients received high-dose intravenous methylprednisolone. Whether ophthalmopathy could be predicted prospectively was tested in an independent validation cohort made up of approximately 19 hyperthyroidism patients plus 17 patients who later progressed to ophthalmopathy. To identify distinguishing TCR V-J signatures, a discovery cohort of 100 patients was used, comprising 43 with Graves' ophthalmopathy and around 57 with stable Graves' hyperthyroidism. The paper describes TCR Vbeta CDR3 sequencing of 120 to 150 peripheral blood samples, made up of fewer than 50 ophthalmopathy patients, around 78 hyperthyroidism patients and 17 progressor patients. The study also compared thyroid tissue and blood T-cell repertoires from a handful of Graves' hyperthyroidism patients. The roughly 90 discovery patients were divided at random into training and test sets in a 7:3 ratio. Study-wide conclusions, independent of this receptor: A model built on a 13 V-J signature distinguished ophthalmopathy from stable hyperthyroidism, reaching roughly 88% sensitivity and under 84% specificity in cross-validation and 80%/75% in testing. In validation, the model predicted progression to ophthalmopathy with roughly 70% sensitivity and around 72% specificity, a median of 6.5 months before onset. Blood samples also contained most of the expanded thyroid clonotypes (frequency above 0.001), which suggests that blood repertoires may reflect thyroid immune responses. Sample size was not statistically predetermined, and investigators were not blinded to group allocation.

The TCR beta CDR3 regions were amplified from RNA transcripts. For the first round of RT-PCR on the TCR CDR3, the HTBI primer set was used together with the Qiagen OneStep RT-PCR kit. The libraries were constructed in a second round of multiplex PCR and then size-selected and purified. Libraries were sequenced paired-end with 100 bp reads on an Illumina HiSeq2000. In the paper's pipeline: SOAPnuke was used to process the raw data, throwing out any read that contained adapters or uncalled bases, had a mean Phred below 15, or lacked an exact constant-primer or identifier match. High-quality paired reads were merged using COPE v1.2.5, and each unique nucleotide sequence was defined as a clonotype. Clonotypes were aligned to IMGT TRBV, TRBD and TRBJ reference segments using MiTCR v1.1. Only V-J combinations with frequency above 0.0001, covering about 99% of repertoires, were analysed. A TCS score was defined as the ratio of F50 (clonal expansion) to E x V (chaos), with BLOSUM62-based TCRdist applied between CDR3 peptides within each V-J. Welch's t-statistics and random forest reduced fewer than 550 V-J features to 10 to 15, which were used in a naive Bayes classifier (R e1071). Through fastp at Q25 and MiXCR, TCRdb rebuilt clones from the public reads, retaining in-frame beta chains. All rows with the same CDR3 protein become a single entry with the most common DNA and genes. TCRdb's processing, not the authors' own work, is the source of the V and J calls. This sample holds fewer than 500,000 distinct CDR3 sequences; over 12% were observed only once. The leading ten clones occupy around 13% of the sample.

Ophthalmopathy patients had moderately to severely active disease, Clinical Activity Score of at least 3, NOSPECS grade of at least 4, and duration under 3 months. Patients with uncontrolled infections, other autoimmune diseases, pregnancy or lactation were excluded. Diagnoses relied on clinical symptoms, serum thyroxine and TRAb, thyroid ultrasound and orbital computed tomography. PBMCs were isolated from about 9 ml of fresh peripheral blood by Ficoll-Paque density gradient centrifugation. Total RNA was extracted using Trizol reagent, and RNA quality was assessed on an Agilent 2100 Bioanalyzer. There are many counts of this clonotype. No antigen is known for it. No much larger clone exists at a distance of one base, and base qualities are not known. Sequencing used blood. The sequence was obtained from a man in his late teens or twenties with Graves' ophthalmopathy.

DNA sequence: TGTGCCAGCAGCCCAGGAGCCTACTCCTACGAGCAGTACTTC. Translation gives CASSPGAYSYEQYF. This receptor chain uses TRBV13 and TRBJ2-7; no D gene is confidently identified. The CDR1 and CDR2 encoded by the germline V gene (reference sequence) are PRHDT and FYEKMQ. A distance of 11 bases separates the germline ends of V and J, which lose 5 bases and 0 bases respectively. The CDR3 sequence holds 14 residues, the cysteine and phenylalanine included. The only DNA kept is the CDR3, 42 bases in frame from the first base.